This T cell receptor (beta chain) stems from a study of cytomegalovirus exposure and HLA in healthy donors. Study results and caveats: CMV serostatus was the only immune exposure information that was available.

Primers for the PCR totalled 60 Vbeta and 13 Jbeta. Generated by immunoSEQ multiplex PCR, the TCRdb table keeps only in-frame clones and is missing some. The repertoire holds fewer than 200,000 clones, with 79% as singletons. The CDR3 runs 15 residues. With 0 bases removed from V and 0 bases from J, the gap between germline ends came to 9 bases. The germline CDR1 and CDR2 sequences are MNHEY and SVGAGI. This clone has only a few counts. Its target is unknown. The origin of this receptor is a man in his forties or fifties in good health and CMV-seronegative. V gene TRBV6-5 combines with J gene TRBJ2-7; D not resolved. Sequenced input: PBMCs. The CDR3 loop reads CASSYSPESSYEQYF. The CDR3 DNA follows: TGTGCCAGCAGTTACTCGCCGGAGAGCTCCTACGAGCAGTACTTC.